The 27 T cell receptor beta chains given below trace back to one sample, sequenced in a study of blood T cell repertoires in COVID-19. Clones were sequenced by immunoSEQ multiplex PCR, and TCRdb holds only the in-frame ones, with some missing. The sample contains a few hundred thousand clones, 75% to 90% of which appear only once. Sequenced material: peripheral blood. The receptors were sampled from a human donor in a cohort sampled during active COVID-19.

This clone was seen repeatedly, ten times or more. The chain recombines TRBV7-9 with TRBJ1-1, with D perhaps TRBD1 (5 bases). The CDR3 loop spans 14 amino acids. CDR1 and CDR2 from the germline V gene are SEHNR and FQNEAQ (reference sequence). V shed 2 bases and J shed 4 bases, with 11 bases lying between them. The CDR3 DNA reads TGTGCCAGCAGCTTAAGACAGACGGGCACTGAAGCTTTCTTT. Translated, it gives CASSLRQTGTEAFF.

This rearrangement joins TRBV2 to TRBJ1-3; TRBD1 might be the D (5 bases). Germline V gene data show CDR1 as SNHLY and CDR2 as FYNNEI. Trimming removed 5 bases from V and 0 bases from J, with 23 bases in between. The CDR3 is made up of 19 amino acids. CDR3 sequence (DNA): TGTGCCAGCAGTCGATTGACAGTCGCCAGAGTGGCCTCTGGAAACACCATATATTTT. Residues: CASSRLTVARVASGNTIYF.

This clone was seen many times. Other DNA sequences in this sample translate to the same CDR3. The CDR3 spells CASSYERNYEQYF. The CDR3 nucleotides read TGTGCCAGCAGTTACGAGCGGAACTACGAGCAGTACTTC. This rearrangement joins TRBV6-5 to TRBJ2-7; tentatively, D is TRBD2 (5 bases). V was clipped by 2 bases and J by 3 bases, with 8 bases between them. The germline V gene has CDR1 MNHEY and CDR2 SVGAGI. The CDR3 extends over 13 amino acids.

About this clone itself: This specimen includes other DNA sequences encoding the same CDR3. The chain couples TRBV27 to TRBJ2-3; the match to TRBD2 covers 8 bases. This CDR3 contains 15 residues. Germline CDR1 reads MNHEY; CDR2 reads SMNVEV (reference sequence). The junction had 1 base not matched to a gene; V was cut back by 0 bases and J by 2 bases. CDR3: CASSLSSGITDTQYF. The CDR3 coding sequence is TGTGCCAGCAGTTTATCTAGCGGGATCACAGATACGCAGTATTTT.

The chain couples TRBV24-1 to TRBJ2-3; TRBD2 is a possible D gene (6 bases). Trimming left V 5 bases short and J 13 bases short, with 21 bases between. Germline values: CDR1 KGHDR, CDR2 SFDVKD. The CDR3 is 14 amino acids. CDR3 sequence: CATSVWREGPRKYF. Here the CDR3 DNA reads TGTGCCACCAGTGTTTGGAGGGAAGGCCCCCGAAAGTATTTT.

The V call is TRBV29-1, the J call TRBJ1-3, with D possibly matching TRBD1 (5 bases). The CDR3 spans 15 residues. Per germline, CDR1 SQVTM and CDR2 ANQGSEA. V lost 4 bases, J lost 0 bases, and 13 bases lay in between. The CDR3 DNA is TGCAGCGTTGTTAGAGACAGCTACTCTGGAAACACCATATATTTT. It encodes CSVVRDSYSGNTIYF.

This clone was counted ten times or more. V usage is TRBV7-9 and J usage is TRBJ1-2; D possibly corresponds to TRBD1 (5 bases). Germline V lookup: CDR1 SEHNR, CDR2 FQNEAQ (reference sequence). V lost 4 bases and J 6 bases, leaving 15 bases between the germline ends. The CDR3 spans 14 residues. The CDR3, as DNA: TGTGCCAGCAGCTCCAGGGTGATCCCAAATGGCTACACCTTC. It encodes CASSSRVIPNGYTF.

The CDR3 reads CASSLGSGLAGTSYNEQFF. DNA of the CDR3: TGTGCCAGCAGCTTAGGCAGCGGGCTAGCGGGGACCTCCTACAATGAGCAGTTCTTC. V and J are TRBV7-2 and TRBJ2-1; 9 bases are a match to TRBD2. There are 19 residues in the CDR3. V shed 1 base and J 0 bases; nucleotides not matched to a gene: 10. In germline, CDR1 is SGHTA, CDR2 FQGNSA.

V gene TRBV6-2 or TRBV6-3 combines with J gene TRBJ2-2, with D uncertain. V gave up 2 bases and J gave up 0 bases, with 10 bases separating them. CDR3 length: 16 amino acids. Germline CDR1 is MNHEY and CDR2 is SVGEGT. CDR3 sequence (DNA): TGTGCCAGCAGTTACGCAAACAGTGCGAACACCGGGGAGCTGTTTTTT. Its translation: CASSYANSANTGELFF.

The V and J genes are TRBV10-2 and TRBJ2-7; 8 bases line up with TRBD1. Unmatched junction bases numbered 3, after V lost 6 bases and J lost 2 bases. This CDR3 comprises 13 residues. Germline CDR1 reads WSHSY; CDR2 reads SAAADI. This CDR3 is CASSSTGAYEQYF. Here the CDR3 DNA reads TGCGCCAGCAGCTCGACAGGGGCCTACGAGCAGTACTTC.

The CDR3 here is CASSLTPGSNTEAFF. CDR3 nucleotides: TGTGCCAGCAGCTTAACCCCCGGGTCGAACACTGAAGCTTTCTTT. This chain uses TRBV7-3 with TRBJ1-1; D ambiguous. The V end was cut by 0 bases, the J end by 1 base, with 9 bases between. Germline V gene lookup returns CDR1 SGHTA and CDR2 FQGTGA. This CDR3 comprises 15 residues. The variable domain in full, completed from reference TRBV7-3 and TRBJ1-1, reads GAGVSQTPSNKVTEKGKYVELRCDPISGHTALYWYRQSLGQGPEFLIYFQGTGAADDSGLPNDRFFAVRPEGSVSTLKIQRTERGDSAVYLCASSLTPGSNTEAFFGQGTRLTVV.

The gene calls are TRBV28 and TRBJ2-7; 7 nucleotides agree with TRBD2. With 3 bases clipped from V and 0 bases from J, the junction kept 5 bases outside the gene matches. The CDR3 length is 15 residues. CDR1 is MDHEN, CDR2 SYDVKM, per germline. The DNA of the CDR3 is TGTGCCAGCAGTTTTATAGCGGGCCCCTCCTACGAGCAGTACTTC. Translation: CASSFIAGPSYEQYF. The full variable domain, completed using reference TRBV28 and TRBJ2-7, is DVKVTQSSRYLVKRTGEKVFLECVQDMDHENMFWYRQDPGLGLRLIYFSYDVKMKEKGDIPEGYSVSREKKERFSLILESASTNQTSMYLCASSFIAGPSYEQYFGPGTRLTVT.

This rearrangement joins TRBV29-1 to TRBJ2-3, with a possible D match to TRBD2 (5 bases). Trimming stripped 4 bases from V and 0 bases from J, with 11 bases between. This CDR3 is built from 14 residues. Germline V CDR1 and CDR2: SQVTM, ANQGSEA. This chain's CDR3 is CSVASGVSTDTQYF. Written as DNA, the CDR3 is TGCAGCGTTGCGTCCGGGGTTAGCACAGATACGCAGTATTTT.

The chain combines TRBV6-1 with TRBJ2-1, with D maybe TRBD2 (6 bases). V lost 4 bases, J lost 4 bases, and 20 bases lay in between. The CDR3 has 17 residues. Germline lookup yields CDR1 MNHNS and CDR2 SASEGT. This CDR3 reads CASSATPPLAEYNEQFF. CDR3 in DNA: TGTGCCAGCAGTGCTACTCCTCCACTAGCAGAATACAATGAGCAGTTCTTC.

This clone has only one observation. The chain combines TRBV29-1 with TRBJ2-7; TRBD2 matches at 9 bases. The V and J ends lost 1 base and 2 bases, in that order; junction bases with no gene match: 6. CDR1 is SQVTM, CDR2 ANQGSEA, per germline. CDR3 size: 15 residues. This CDR3 reads CSVEGAGGNTYEQYF. The CDR3 nucleotides read TGCAGCGTTGAAGGGGCGGGAGGGAACACCTACGAGCAGTACTTC.

This chain uses TRBV4-1 with TRBJ1-1, with 7 bases matching TRBD1. The CDR3 has 13 residues. V shed 4 bases and J 6 bases; nucleotides not matched to a gene: 5. Germline assignment: CDR1 MGHRA and CDR2 YSYEKL. The CDR3 DNA reads TGCGCCAGCAGCCTCAACAGGGGCGCTGAAGCTTTCTTT. It is translated as CASSLNRGAEAFF.

This clone has a handful of counts. The chain combines TRBV7-2 with TRBJ2-7; TRBD1 is a possible D gene (6 bases). V was clipped by 1 base and J by 3 bases, with 10 bases between them. This CDR3 has 14 residues. Germline-derived CDR1 and CDR2 are SGHTA and FQGNSA. CDR3 nucleotide sequence: TGTGCCAGCAGCTTAGGGACAGCCCTCTACGAGCAGTACTTC. Protein product: CASSLGTALYEQYF.

V usage is TRBV7-2 and J usage is TRBJ2-7; 9 nucleotides agree with TRBD1. The V gene's germline CDR1 is SGHTA and CDR2 FQGNSA. The CDR3 length is 14 residues. Germline trimming cut 2 bases from V and 2 bases from J; bases unmatched to any gene: 1. CDR3: CASSLWDRAYEQYF. CDR3 DNA sequence: TGTGCCAGCAGCTTATGGGACAGGGCCTACGAGCAGTACTTC. The full variable domain, rest sourced from reference TRBV7-2 and TRBJ2-7, is GAGVSQSPSNKVTEKGKDVELRCDPISGHTALYWYRQSLGQGLEFLIYFQGNSAPDKSGLPSDRFSAERTGGSVSTLTIQRTQQEDSAVYLCASSLWDRAYEQYFGPGTRLTVT.

The J gene is TRBJ1-3, the V gene TRBV5-1; tentatively, D is TRBD1 (5 bases). CDR3 length equals 16 residues. Germline V gene lookup returns CDR1 SGHRS and CDR2 YFSETQ. Trimming cost V 0 bases and J 0 bases, with 10 bases left between them. CDR3 in amino acids: CASSLVGRDSGNTIYF. In DNA form, the CDR3 reads TGCGCCAGCAGCTTGGTGGGCAGGGACTCTGGAAACACCATATATTTT.

The chain combines TRBV7-6 with TRBJ1-2; 12 nucleotides match TRBD1. CDR1 and CDR2 (germline): SGHVS, FNYEAQ. This CDR3 spans 16 amino acids. The V gene end was trimmed by 0 bases and the J gene end by 8 bases; junction bases not matched to a gene: 7. The CDR3 here is CASSLALGQGAWGYTF. As DNA, the CDR3 is TGTGCCAGCAGCTTAGCGCTGGGACAGGGGGCTTGGGGCTACACCTTC.

The gene calls are TRBV18 and TRBJ1-5; D is unresolved. The CDR3 is 14 amino acids. Per germline, CDR1 KGHSH and CDR2 LQKENI. Trimming cost V 1 base and J 4 bases, with 8 bases left between them. The CDR3 is CASSPQVGNQPQHF. CDR3 bases: TGTGCCAGCTCACCACAAGTCGGGAATCAGCCCCAGCATTTT.

The chain employs TRBV7-2 and TRBJ2-2, with unresolved D. This CDR3 has 12 residues. From germline, CDR1 is SGHTA and CDR2 FQGNSA. The ends were cut back, 6 bases at V and 7 bases at J, with 9 bases in the middle. The chain's CDR3 is CASRVPGGELFF. The CDR3 DNA reads as TGTGCCAGCAGGGTTCCGGGCGGGGAGCTGTTTTTT.

In regard to this clone: At the DNA level, this CDR3 is encoded by other sequences in the same sample as well. The chain carries TRBV21-1 and TRBJ2-2; TRBD2, the table's D call, was not compared with the DNA. TRBV21-1 is annotated as a pseudogene. This CDR3 has 16 residues. The CDR3 DNA reads TGTGCCAGCAGCAAAGGGTTAGCGGGATCCACCGGGGAGCTGTTTTTT. Protein: CASSKGLAGSTGELFF.

The chain has TRBV28 and TRBJ2-7; 15 bases align to TRBD2. The germline CDR1 and CDR2 sequences are MDHEN and SYDVKM. The V and J ends lost 9 bases and 1 base, in that order; junction bases with no gene match: 10. This CDR3 is built from 17 residues. CDR3 DNA: TGTGCCAGGCCCCCTGGGACTAGCGGGAGGATGTCCTACGAGCAGTACTTC. Translation: CARPPGTSGRMSYEQYF. Together with reference TRBV28 and TRBJ2-7, the CDR3 gives the full variable domain: DVKVTQSSRYLVKRTGEKVFLECVQDMDHENMFWYRQDPGLGLRLIYFSYDVKMKEKGDIPEGYSVSREKKERFSLILESASTNQTSMYLCARPPGTSGRMSYEQYFGPGTRLTVT.

The gene calls are TRBV11-3 and TRBJ2-3; tentative D call: TRBD2 (5 bases). CDR3 length: 15 residues. V was pared by 1 base and J by 3 bases, with 11 bases between. Germline V gene lookup returns CDR1 SGHNT and CDR2 YENEEA. Written as DNA, the CDR3 is TGTGCCAGCAGCTTAGGATTTTCGGGGACAGATACGCAGTATTTT. Translated: CASSLGFSGTDTQYF.

The V call is TRBV23-1, the J call TRBJ1-3, with D unresolved. Being an ORF, TRBV23-1 has a function that is uncertain. Deletions cut 3 bases from V and 4 bases from J, with 10 bases between. The CDR3 extends over 14 amino acids. Here the CDR3 DNA reads TGCGCCAGCAGTCACTCCCAAGCCGGAAACACCATATATTTT. Translated, it gives CASSHSQAGNTIYF.

J is TRBJ2-7 and V is TRBV2; D may be TRBD2 (5 bases). The V gene lost 6 bases and the J gene lost 7 bases, with 25 bases spanning the gap. The CDR3 length is 16 residues. The germline V gene has CDR1 SNHLY and CDR2 FYNNEI. The CDR3 nucleotides are TGTGCCAGCAGCGCCCCTCAGAGGGCCCCGGGTAGGGAGCAGTACTTC. Its protein is CASSAPQRAPGREQYF.